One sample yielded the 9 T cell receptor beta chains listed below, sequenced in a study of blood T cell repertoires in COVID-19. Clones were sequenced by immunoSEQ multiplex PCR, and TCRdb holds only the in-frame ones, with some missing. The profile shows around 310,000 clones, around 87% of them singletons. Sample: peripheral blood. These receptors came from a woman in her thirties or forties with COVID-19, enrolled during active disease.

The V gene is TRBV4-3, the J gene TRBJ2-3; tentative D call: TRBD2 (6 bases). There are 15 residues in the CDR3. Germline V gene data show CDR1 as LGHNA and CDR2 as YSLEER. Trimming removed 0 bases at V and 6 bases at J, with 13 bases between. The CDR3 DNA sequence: TGCGCCAGCAGCCAAGATTTTCGACGGGGGGATACGCAGTATTTT. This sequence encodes CASSQDFRRGDTQYF.

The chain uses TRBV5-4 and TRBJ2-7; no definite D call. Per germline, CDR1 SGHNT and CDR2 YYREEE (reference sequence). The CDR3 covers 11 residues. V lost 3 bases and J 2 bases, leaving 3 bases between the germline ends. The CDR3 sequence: CASSSTYEQYF. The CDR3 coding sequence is TGTGCCAGCAGCTCCACCTACGAGCAGTACTTC.

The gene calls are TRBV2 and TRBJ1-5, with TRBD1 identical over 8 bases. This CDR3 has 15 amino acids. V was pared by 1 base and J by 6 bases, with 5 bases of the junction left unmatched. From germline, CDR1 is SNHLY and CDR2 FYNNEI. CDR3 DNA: TGTGCCAGCAGTGAAGACAGGGGGTTTGGTCAGCCCCAGCATTTT. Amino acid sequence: CASSEDRGFGQPQHF.

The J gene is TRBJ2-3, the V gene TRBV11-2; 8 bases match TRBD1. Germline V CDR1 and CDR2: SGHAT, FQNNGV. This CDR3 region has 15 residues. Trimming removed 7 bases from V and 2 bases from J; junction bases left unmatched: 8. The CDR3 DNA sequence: TGTGCCAGCACCAAGAAGGACAGGGACACAGATACGCAGTATTTT. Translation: CASTKKDRDTDTQYF.

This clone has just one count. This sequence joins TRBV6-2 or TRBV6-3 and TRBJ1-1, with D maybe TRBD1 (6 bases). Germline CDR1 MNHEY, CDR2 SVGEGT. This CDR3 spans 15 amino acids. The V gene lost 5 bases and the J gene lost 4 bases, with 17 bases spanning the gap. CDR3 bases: TGTGCCAGCAGTCATGGCAGGGGCAGGGGCACTGAAGCTTTCTTT. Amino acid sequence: CASSHGRGRGTEAFF.

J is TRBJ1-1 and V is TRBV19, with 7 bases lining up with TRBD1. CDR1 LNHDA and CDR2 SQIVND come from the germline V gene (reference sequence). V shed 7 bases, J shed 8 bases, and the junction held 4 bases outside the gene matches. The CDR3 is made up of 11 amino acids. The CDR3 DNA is TGTGCCAGTATGAGGGGGCGGGAAGCTTTCTTT. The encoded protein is CASMRGREAFF.

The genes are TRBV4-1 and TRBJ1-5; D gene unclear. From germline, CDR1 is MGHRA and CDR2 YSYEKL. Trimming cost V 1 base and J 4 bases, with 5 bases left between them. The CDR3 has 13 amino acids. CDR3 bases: TGCGCCAGCAGCCAAGCGAGGAATCAGCCCCAGCATTTT. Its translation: CASSQARNQPQHF.

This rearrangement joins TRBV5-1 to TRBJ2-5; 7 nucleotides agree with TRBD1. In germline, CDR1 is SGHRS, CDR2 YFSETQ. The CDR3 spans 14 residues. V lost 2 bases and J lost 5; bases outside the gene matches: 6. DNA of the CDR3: TGCGCCAGCAGCTTAACAGGGGATTTTGAGACCCAGTACTTC. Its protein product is CASSLTGDFETQYF. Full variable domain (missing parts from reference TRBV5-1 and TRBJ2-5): KAGVTQTPRYLIKTRGQQVTLSCSPISGHRSVSWYQQTPGQGLQFLFEYFSETQRNKGNFPGRFSGRQFSNSRSEMNVSTLELGDSALYLCASSLTGDFETQYFGPGTRLLVL.

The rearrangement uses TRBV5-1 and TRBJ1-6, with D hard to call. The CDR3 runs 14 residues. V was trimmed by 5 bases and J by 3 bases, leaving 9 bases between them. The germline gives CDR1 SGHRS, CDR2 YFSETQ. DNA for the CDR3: TGCGCCAGCAGGTGGGAGGTCTATAATTCACCCCTCCACTTT. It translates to CASRWEVYNSPLHF.